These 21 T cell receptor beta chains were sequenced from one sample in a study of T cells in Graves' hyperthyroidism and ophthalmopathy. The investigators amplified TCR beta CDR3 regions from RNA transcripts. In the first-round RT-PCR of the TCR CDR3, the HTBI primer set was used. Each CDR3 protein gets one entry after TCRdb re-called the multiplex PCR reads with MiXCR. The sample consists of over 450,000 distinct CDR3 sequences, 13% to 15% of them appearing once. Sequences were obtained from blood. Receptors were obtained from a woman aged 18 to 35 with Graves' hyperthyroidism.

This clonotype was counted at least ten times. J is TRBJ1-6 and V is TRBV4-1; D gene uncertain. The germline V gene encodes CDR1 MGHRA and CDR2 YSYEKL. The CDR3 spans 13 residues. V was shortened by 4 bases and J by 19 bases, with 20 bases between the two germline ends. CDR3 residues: CASSPNARPGRHF. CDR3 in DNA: TGCGCCAGCAGCCCAAACGCAAGGCCGGGAAGACACTTT.

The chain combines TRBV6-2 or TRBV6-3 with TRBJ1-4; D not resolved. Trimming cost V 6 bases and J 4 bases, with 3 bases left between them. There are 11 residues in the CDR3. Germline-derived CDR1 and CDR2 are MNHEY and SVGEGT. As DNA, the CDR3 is TGTGCCAGCAGCAATAATGAAAAACTGTTTTTT. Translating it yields CASSNNEKLFF.

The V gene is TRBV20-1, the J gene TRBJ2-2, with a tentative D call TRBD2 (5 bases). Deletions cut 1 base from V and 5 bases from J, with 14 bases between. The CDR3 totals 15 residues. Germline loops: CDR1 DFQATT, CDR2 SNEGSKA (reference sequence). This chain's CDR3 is CSARVRAVTTGELFF. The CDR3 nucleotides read TGCAGTGCTAGAGTTCGAGCGGTGACTACCGGGGAGCTGTTTTTT.

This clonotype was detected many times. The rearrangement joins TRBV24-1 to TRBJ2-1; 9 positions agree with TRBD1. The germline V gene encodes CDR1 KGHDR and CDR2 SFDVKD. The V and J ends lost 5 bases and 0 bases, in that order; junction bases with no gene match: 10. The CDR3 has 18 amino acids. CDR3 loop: CATSAESGTGSSYNEQFF. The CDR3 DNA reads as TGTGCCACCAGTGCCGAATCCGGGACAGGGAGCTCCTACAATGAGCAGTTCTTC.

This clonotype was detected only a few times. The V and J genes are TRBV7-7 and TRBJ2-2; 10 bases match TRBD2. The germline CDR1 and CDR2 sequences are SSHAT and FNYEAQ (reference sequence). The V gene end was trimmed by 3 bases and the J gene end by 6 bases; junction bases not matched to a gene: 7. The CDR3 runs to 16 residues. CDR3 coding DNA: TGTGCCAGCAGCTTGGATCTAGCGGGAGAGGCCGGGGAGCTGTTTTTT. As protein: CASSLDLAGEAGELFF.

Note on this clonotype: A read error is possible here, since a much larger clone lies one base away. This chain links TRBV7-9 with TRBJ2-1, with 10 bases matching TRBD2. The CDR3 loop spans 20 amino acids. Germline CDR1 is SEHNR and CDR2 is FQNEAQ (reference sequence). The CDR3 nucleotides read TGTGCCAGCAGCCCCAGGTGGCTAGCGGGAGACCCTCGCTCCTACGATGAGCAGTTCTTC. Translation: CASSPRWLAGDPRSYDEQFF.

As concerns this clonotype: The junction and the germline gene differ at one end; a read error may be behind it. CDR3 loop: CASSSGQRVDGYTF. In DNA form, the CDR3 reads TGTGCCAGCAGCTCGGGACAGAGAGTCGATGGCTACACCTTC. The chain links TRBV5-1 to TRBJ1-2; 7 bases are shared with TRBD1. The CDR3 covers 14 residues. CDR1 is SGHRS and CDR2 is YFSETQ in the germline V gene.

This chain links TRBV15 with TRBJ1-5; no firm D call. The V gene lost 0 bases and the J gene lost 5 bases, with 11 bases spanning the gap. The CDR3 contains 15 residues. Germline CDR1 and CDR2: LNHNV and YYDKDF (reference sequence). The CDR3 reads CATSRDSTGYQPQHF. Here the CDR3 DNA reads TGTGCCACCAGCAGAGATTCCACTGGTTATCAGCCCCAGCATTTT.

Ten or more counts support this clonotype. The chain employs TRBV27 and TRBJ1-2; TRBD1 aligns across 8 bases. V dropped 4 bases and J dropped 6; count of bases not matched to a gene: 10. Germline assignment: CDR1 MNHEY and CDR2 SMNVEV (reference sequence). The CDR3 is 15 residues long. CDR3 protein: CASSSLAGGANGYTF. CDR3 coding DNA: TGTGCCAGCAGTTCATTGGCAGGGGGCGCGAATGGCTACACCTTC.

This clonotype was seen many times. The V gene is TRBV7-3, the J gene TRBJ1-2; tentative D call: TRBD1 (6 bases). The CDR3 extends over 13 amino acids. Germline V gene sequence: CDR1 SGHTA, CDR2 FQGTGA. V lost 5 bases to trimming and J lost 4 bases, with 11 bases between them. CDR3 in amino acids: CASSVTGTYGYTF. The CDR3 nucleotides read TGTGCCAGCAGCGTTACAGGGACCTATGGCTACACCTTC.

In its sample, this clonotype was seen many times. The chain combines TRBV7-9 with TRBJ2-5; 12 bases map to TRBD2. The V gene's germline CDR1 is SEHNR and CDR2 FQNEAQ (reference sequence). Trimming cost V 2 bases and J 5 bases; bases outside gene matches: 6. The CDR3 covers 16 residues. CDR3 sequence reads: CASSLLGLAGLETQYF. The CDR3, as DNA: TGTGCCAGCAGCTTATTAGGACTAGCGGGACTGGAGACCCAGTACTTC.

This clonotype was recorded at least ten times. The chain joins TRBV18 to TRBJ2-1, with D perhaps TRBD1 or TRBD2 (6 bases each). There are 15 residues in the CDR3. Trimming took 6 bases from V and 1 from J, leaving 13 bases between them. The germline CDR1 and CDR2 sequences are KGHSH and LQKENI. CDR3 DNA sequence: TGTGCCAGCTCCGGGGAAGGGGGGTCCTACAATGAGCAGTTCTTC. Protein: CASSGEGGSYNEQFF.

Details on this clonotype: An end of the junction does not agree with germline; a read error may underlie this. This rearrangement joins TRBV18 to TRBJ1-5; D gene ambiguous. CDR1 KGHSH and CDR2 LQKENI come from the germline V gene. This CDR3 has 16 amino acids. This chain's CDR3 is CSSSPYIQLSNQPQHF. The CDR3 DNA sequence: TGTTCCAGCTCTCCTTACATACAGCTTAGCAATCAGCCCCAGCATTTT.

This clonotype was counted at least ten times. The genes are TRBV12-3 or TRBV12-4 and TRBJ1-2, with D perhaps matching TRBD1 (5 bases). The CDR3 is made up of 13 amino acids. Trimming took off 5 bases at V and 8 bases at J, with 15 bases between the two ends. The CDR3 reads CASSPGGGSGYTF. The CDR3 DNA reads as TGTGCCAGCAGTCCCGGGGGGGGTAGCGGCTACACCTTC.

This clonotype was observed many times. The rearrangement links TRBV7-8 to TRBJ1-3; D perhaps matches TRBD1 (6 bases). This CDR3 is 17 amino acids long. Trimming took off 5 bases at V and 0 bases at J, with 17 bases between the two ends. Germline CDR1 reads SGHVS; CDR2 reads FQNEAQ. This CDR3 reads CASSRGTLQGSGNTIYF. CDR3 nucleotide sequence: TGTGCCAGCAGCAGAGGGACTTTACAGGGCTCTGGAAACACCATATATTTT.

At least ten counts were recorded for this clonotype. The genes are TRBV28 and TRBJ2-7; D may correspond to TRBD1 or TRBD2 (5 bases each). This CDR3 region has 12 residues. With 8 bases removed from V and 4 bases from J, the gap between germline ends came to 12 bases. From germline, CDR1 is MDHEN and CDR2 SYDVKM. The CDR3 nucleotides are TGTGCCAGCGACAGCGGACCTTACGAGCAGTACTTC. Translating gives CASDSGPYEQYF. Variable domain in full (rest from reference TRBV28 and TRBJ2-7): DVKVTQSSRYLVKRTGEKVFLECVQDMDHENMFWYRQDPGLGLRLIYFSYDVKMKEKGDIPEGYSVSREKKERFSLILESASTNQTSMYLCASDSGPYEQYFGPGTRLTVT.

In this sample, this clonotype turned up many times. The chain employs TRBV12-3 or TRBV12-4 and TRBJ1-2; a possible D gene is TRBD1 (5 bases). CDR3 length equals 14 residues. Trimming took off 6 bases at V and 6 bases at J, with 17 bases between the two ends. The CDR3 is CASSYQGPADGYTF. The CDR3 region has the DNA TGTGCCAGCAGCTATCAGGGTCCCGCAGATGGCTACACCTTC.

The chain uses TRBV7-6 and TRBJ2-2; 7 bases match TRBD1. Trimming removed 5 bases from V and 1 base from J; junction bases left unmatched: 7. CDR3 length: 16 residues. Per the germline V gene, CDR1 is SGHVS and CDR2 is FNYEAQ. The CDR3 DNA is TGTGCCAGCAGCCTCCAGGGACAGCAGAACACCGGGGAGCTGTTTTTT. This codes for CASSLQGQQNTGELFF. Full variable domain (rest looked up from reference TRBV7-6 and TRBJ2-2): GAGVSQSPRYKVTKRGQDVALRCDPISGHVSLYWYRQALGQGPEFLTYFNYEAQQDKSGLPNDRFSAERPEGSISTLTIQRTEQRDSAMYRCASSLQGQQNTGELFFGEGSRLTVL.

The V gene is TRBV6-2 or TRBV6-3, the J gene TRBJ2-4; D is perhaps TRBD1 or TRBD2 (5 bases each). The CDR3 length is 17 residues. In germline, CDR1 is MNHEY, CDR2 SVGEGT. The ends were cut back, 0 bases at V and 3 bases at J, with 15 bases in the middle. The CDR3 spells CASSYSIPGAVKNIQYF. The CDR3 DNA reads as TGTGCCAGCAGTTACTCGATACCCGGGGCCGTCAAAAACATTCAGTACTTC.

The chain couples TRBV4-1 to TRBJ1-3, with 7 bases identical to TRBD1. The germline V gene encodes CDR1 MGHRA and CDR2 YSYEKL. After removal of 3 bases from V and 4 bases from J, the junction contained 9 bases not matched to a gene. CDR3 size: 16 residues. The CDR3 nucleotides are TGCGCCAGCAGCCATGCCGACAGGGACCGAGGAAACACCATATATTTT. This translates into CASSHADRDRGNTIYF.

CDR3 protein: CSARDPTSGNEQYV. CDR3 nucleotides: TGCAGTGCTAGAGATCCCACTAGCGGGAACGAGCAGTACGTC. The chain employs TRBV20-1 and TRBJ2-7; 10 bases fit TRBD2. Germline trimming cut 0 bases from V and 5 bases from J; bases unmatched to any gene: 4. Germline V gives CDR1 DFQATT, CDR2 SNEGSKA (reference sequence). The CDR3 consists of 14 residues.